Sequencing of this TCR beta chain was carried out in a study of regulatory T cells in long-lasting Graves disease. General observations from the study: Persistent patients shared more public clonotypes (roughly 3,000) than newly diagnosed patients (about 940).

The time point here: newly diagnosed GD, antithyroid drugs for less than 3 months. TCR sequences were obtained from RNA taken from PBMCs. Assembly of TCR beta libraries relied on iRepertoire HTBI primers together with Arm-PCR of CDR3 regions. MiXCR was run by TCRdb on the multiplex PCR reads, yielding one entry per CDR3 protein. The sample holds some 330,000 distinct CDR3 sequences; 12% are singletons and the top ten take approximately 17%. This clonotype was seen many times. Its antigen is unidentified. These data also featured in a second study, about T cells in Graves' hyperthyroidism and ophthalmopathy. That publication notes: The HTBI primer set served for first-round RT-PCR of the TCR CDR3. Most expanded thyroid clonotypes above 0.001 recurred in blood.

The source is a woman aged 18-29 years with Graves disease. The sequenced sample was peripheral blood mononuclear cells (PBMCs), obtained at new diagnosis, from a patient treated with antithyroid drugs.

The CDR3 nucleotides read TGTGCCAGCAGCCCGCGTGTCTACGGGGAGCTGTTTTTT. Its protein product is CASSPRVYGELFF. The gene calls are TRBV3-1 and TRBJ2-2; D remains unclear. Trimming cost V 4 bases and J 7 bases, with 10 bases left between them. The CDR3 loop spans 13 amino acids. Germline V gene lookup returns CDR1 LGHDT and CDR2 YNNKEL (reference sequence). The full variable domain, its missing parts supplied by reference TRBV3-1 and TRBJ2-2, is DTAVSQTPKYLVTQMGNDKSIKCEQNLGHDTMYWYKQDSKKFLKIMFSYNNKELIINETVPNRFSPKSPDKAHLNLHINSLELGDSAVYFCASSPRVYGELFFGEGSRLTVL.